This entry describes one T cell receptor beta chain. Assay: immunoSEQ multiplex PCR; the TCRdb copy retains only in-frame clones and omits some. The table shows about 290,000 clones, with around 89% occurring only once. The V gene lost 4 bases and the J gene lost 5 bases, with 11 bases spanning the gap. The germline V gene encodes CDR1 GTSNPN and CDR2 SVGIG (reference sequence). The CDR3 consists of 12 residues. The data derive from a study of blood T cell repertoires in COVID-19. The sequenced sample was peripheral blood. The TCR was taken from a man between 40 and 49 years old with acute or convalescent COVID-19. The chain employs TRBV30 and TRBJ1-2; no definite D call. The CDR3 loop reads CAWTAHWYGYTF. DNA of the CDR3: TGTGCCTGGACCGCGCATTGGTATGGCTACACCTTC.